This T cell receptor beta chain was retrieved from a study of cytomegalovirus exposure and HLA in healthy donors. Study-wide findings and caveats: A missense variant in DCLRE1C was later tied to TCR beta V- and J-gene trimming.

The PCR contained 60 Vbeta and 13 Jbeta primers. Per the study methods: Later analysis identified 80 million to 90 million unique TCR beta chains, approximately 11 million shared. Profiling relied on immunoSEQ multiplex PCR, and the TCRdb table lists in-frame clones only, not all of them. V and J calls and clone size come straight from that table; D and trimming were deduced from the DNA. The sample lists 150,000 to 200,000 clones; 75% were seen once. A remark on this clone: The antigen is undetermined.

This CDR3 region has 14 residues. Germline CDR1 and CDR2: SGHTA and FQGNSA. The germline V and J ends were trimmed by 1 base and 4 bases, with 10 bases remaining between them. The TCR sequence derives from a woman between 50 and 59 years old in good health and CMV-seropositive. This chain connects TRBV7-2 to TRBJ2-5, with TRBD2 as a possible D gene (5 bases). The sequenced material came from PBMCs. CDR3 DNA: TGTGCCAGCAGCTTAGTTGCTAGCACAGAGACCCAGTACTTC. Translating gives CASSLVASTETQYF.